Given below is one T cell receptor beta chain in context. A read error may produce the germline difference seen at one junction end. This sample is drawn from a study of blood T cell repertoires in COVID-19. Turning to the study itself: Samples representing acute and convalescent COVID-19 were sourced from the United States, Italy and Spain. PBMCs, B-cell-depleted T cells, or T cells were the source of the cDNA or gDNA that made up the material.

Germline loops: CDR1 SGHDT, CDR2 YYEEEE. This CDR3 is 17 amino acids long. The assay was immunoSEQ multiplex PCR, and TCRdb's table has in-frame clones only and misses some. The repertoire has 55,000 to 75,000 clones, approximately 82% of them found once; the top ten carry about 16%. The sequenced sample consisted of peripheral blood. The chain combines TRBV5-6 with TRBJ1-2, with 9 nucleotides matching TRBD1. This clonotype was obtained from an older man with active COVID-19. The CDR3 DNA follows: TGTACCAGCAGTTCACCCGTTGGACAGGGGTTACGCTATGGCTACACCTTC. Translation: CTSSSPVGQGLRYGYTF.